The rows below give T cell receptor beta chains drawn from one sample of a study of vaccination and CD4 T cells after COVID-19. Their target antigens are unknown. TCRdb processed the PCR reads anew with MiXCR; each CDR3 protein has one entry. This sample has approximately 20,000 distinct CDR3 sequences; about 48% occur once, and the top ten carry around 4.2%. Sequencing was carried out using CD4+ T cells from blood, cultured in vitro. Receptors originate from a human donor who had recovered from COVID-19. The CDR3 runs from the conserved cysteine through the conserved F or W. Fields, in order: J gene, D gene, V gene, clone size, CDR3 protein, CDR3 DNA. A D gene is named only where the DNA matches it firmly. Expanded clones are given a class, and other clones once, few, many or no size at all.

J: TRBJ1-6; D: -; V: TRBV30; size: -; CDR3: CAWRNRQLINSPLHF; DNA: TGTGCCTGGAGAAATAGACAGTTAATAAATTCACCCCTCCACTTT
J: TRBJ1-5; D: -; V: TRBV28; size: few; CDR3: CASSRSEGSNQPQHF; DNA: TGTGCCAGCAGCCGCTCAGAGGGAAGCAATCAGCCCCAGCATTTT
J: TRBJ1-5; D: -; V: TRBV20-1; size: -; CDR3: CSARGGGNQPQHF; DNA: TGCAGCGCCCGGGGAGGAGGTAATCAGCCCCAGCATTTT
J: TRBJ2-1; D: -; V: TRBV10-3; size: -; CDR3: CATRTHNGDEQFF; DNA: TGTGCCACTAGGACCCATAACGGCGATGAGCAGTTCTTC
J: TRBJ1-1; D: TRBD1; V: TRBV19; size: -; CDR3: CASSIATGVGTEAFF; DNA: TGTGCCAGTAGTATAGCGACAGGGGTTGGCACTGAAGCTTTCTTT
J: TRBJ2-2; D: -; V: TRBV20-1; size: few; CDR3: CSARVEEGQVNTGELFF; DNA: TGCAGTGCTAGAGTCGAAGAGGGGCAGGTGAACACCGGGGAGCTGTTTTTT
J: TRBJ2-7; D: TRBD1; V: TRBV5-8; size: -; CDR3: CASSIPGGPHEQYF; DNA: TGTGCCAGCAGCATCCCAGGGGGCCCGCACGAGCAGTACTTC
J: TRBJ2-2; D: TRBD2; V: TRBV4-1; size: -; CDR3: CASSQVGRREFDGELFF; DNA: TGCGCCAGCAGCCAAGTGGGGCGGCGGGAGTTCGACGGGGAGCTGTTTTTT
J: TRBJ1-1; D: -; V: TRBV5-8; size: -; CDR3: CASSLMGHLTNTEAFF; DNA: TGTGCCAGCAGCTTGATGGGACACCTGACGAACACTGAAGCTTTCTTT
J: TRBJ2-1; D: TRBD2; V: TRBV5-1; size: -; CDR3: CASSLAGFNEQFF; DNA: TGCGCCAGCAGCCTAGCGGGATTCAATGAGCAGTTCTTC
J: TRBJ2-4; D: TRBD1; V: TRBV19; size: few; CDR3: CASSISQGAGIQYF; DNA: TGTGCCAGTAGTATTTCACAGGGGGCCGGCATTCAGTACTTC
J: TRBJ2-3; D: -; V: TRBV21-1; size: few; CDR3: CASSTPGVERERITDTQYF; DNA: TGTGCCAGCAGCACCCCAGGGGTAGAGCGGGAGCGGATAACAGATACGCAGTATTTT
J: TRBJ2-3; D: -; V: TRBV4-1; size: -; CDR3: CASSQDGLAKDTQYF; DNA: TGCGCCAGCAGCCAAGATGGGCTAGCGAAAGATACGCAGTATTTT
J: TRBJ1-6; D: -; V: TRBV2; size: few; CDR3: CASSEQPSYNSPLHF; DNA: TGTGCCAGCAGTGAGCAACCGTCCTATAATTCACCCCTCCACTTT
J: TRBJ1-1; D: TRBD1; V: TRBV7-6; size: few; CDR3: CASSATGLNTEAFF; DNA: TGTGCCAGCAGCGCGACAGGGTTGAACACTGAAGCTTTCTTT
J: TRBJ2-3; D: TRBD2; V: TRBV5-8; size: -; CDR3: CASSFSSGITDTQYF; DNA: TGTGCCAGCAGCTTTAGTAGCGGGATCACAGATACGCAGTATTTT
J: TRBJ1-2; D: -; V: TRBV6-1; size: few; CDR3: CASSGTAYGYTF; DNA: TGTGCCAGCAGTGGGACAGCCTATGGCTACACCTTC
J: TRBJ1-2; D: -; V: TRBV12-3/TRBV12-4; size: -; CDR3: CASWGTWYEDYGYTF; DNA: TGTGCCTCATGGGGGACCTGGTATGAAGACTATGGCTACACCTTC
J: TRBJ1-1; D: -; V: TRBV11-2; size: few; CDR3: CASSYTGLRGTEAFF; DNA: TGTGCCAGCAGCTATACAGGGCTCAGAGGGACTGAAGCTTTCTTT
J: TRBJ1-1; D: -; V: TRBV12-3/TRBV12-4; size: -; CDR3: CASTTEKNTEAFF; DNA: TGTGCCAGCACCACTGAGAAGAACACTGAAGCTTTCTTT
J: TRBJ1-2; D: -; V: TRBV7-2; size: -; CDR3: CASSLGSSLGNGYTF; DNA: TGTGCCAGCAGCTTAGGGAGTAGTCTAGGAAATGGCTACACCTTC
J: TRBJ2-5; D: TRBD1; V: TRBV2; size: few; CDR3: CASSPRTGAETQYF; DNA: TGTGCCAGCAGTCCACGGACAGGGGCGGAGACCCAGTACTTC
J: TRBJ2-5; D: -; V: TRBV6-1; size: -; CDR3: CASSGTGGLLQYF; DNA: TGTGCCAGCAGTGGGACTGGTGGACTCCTCCAGTACTTC
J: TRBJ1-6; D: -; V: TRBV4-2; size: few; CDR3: CASSQEASGSRGGNSPLHF; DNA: TGTGCCAGCAGCCAAGAAGCCTCGGGTTCGAGAGGGGGGAATTCACCCCTCCACTTT
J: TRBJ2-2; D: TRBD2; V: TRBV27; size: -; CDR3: CASRRERDYTGELFF; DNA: TGTGCCAGCAGACGGGAGCGGGACTACACCGGGGAGCTGTTTTTT
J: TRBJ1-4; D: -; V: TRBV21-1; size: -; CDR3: CASSKWGTPNEKLFF; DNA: TGTGCCAGCAGCAAATGGGGGACGCCGAATGAAAAACTGTTTTTT
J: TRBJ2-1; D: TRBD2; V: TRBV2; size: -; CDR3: CAGRIAGGPYNEQFF; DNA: TGTGCCGGACGTATAGCGGGAGGACCATACAATGAGCAGTTCTTC
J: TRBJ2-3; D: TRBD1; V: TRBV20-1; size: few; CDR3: CSARDLGQGRTDTQYF; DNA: TGCAGTGCTAGAGATCTCGGACAGGGACGAACGGATACGCAGTATTTT
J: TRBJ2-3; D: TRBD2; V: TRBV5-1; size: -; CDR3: CASSPPRGLEGDTQYF; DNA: TGCGCCAGCAGCCCCCCTAGGGGACTAGAGGGAGATACGCAGTATTTT
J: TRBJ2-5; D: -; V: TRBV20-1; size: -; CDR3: CSARVPRGAEQETQYF; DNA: TGCAGTGCTAGAGTACCCCGGGGAGCGGAGCAAGAGACCCAGTACTTC
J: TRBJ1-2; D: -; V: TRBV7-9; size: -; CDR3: CASSLFRIKAAEVYGYTF; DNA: TGTGCCAGCAGCTTATTCCGGATCAAGGCGGCAGAAGTCTATGGCTACACCTTC
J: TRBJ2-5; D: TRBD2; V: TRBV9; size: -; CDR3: CASSAREGETQYF; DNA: TGTGCCAGCAGCGCCAGGGAGGGGGAGACCCAGTACTTC
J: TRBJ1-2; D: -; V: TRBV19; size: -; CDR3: CASSLLTNYGYTF; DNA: TGTGCCAGTTCATTGCTTACTAACTATGGCTACACCTTC
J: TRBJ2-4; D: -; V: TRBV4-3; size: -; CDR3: CASSQDLGEDIQYF; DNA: TGCGCCAGCAGCCAAGATCTCGGGGAGGACATTCAGTACTTC
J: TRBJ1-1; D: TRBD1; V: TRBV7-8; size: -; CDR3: CASRPKGQGLILSEAFF; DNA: TGTGCCAGCAGACCTAAGGGACAGGGGTTAATACTGTCTGAAGCTTTCTTT
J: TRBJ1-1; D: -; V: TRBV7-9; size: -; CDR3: CASSLEGDGEAFF; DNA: TGTGCCAGCAGCTTAGAGGGGGATGGTGAAGCTTTCTTT
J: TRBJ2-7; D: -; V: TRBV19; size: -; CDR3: CASSEPGQGWGEQYF; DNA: TGTGCCAGTAGTGAACCGGGGCAGGGTTGGGGCGAGCAGTACTTC
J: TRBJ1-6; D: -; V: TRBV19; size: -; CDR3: CASSISGQTHSPLHF; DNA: TGTGCCAGTAGTATTTCAGGTCAGACTCATTCACCCCTCCACTTT
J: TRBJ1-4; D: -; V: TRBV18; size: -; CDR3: CASSPFREGEKLFF; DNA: TGTGCCAGCTCACCCTTTAGGGAGGGTGAAAAACTGTTTTTT
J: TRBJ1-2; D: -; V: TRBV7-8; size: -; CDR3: CASSLGGDYGYTF; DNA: TGTGCCAGCAGCTTGGGGGGGGACTATGGCTACACCTTC
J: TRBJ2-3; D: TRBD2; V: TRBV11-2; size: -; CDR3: CASSLASLTSGRWGDTQYF; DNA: TGTGCCAGCAGCTTAGCGTCATTAACTAGCGGTCGATGGGGAGATACGCAGTATTTT
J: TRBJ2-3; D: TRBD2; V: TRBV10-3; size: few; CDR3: CAISGAGGTDTQYF; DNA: TGTGCCATCAGTGGAGCGGGGGGCACAGATACGCAGTATTTT
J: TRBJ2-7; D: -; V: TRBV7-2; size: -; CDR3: CASSLAASGVEQYF; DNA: TGTGCCAGCAGCTTAGCTGCTTCTGGTGTCGAGCAGTACTTC
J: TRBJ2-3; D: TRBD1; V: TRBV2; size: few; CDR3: CASTRDRVTDTQYF; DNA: TGTGCCAGCACCCGGGACAGGGTCACAGATACGCAGTATTTT
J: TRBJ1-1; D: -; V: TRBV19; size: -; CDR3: CASSRGSLYMNTEAFF; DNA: TGTGCCAGTAGTAGGGGCAGCCTTTACATGAACACTGAAGCTTTCTTT